These 18 T cell receptor beta chains share one sample of origin, sequenced in a study of Tregs in tolerant kidney transplant recipients. Using immunoSEQ multiplex PCR, the repertoire was profiled, and TCRdb retains in-frame clones only, with some absent. The data contain tens of thousands of clones, roughly nine tenths of them singletons. The sequenced sample was CD4+ T cells from blood, obtained before the transplant. These receptors originate from a human donor who received a combined kidney and bone marrow transplant.

The CDR3: CASSFGGSSYNEQFF. CDR3 bases: TGTGCCAGCAGCTTCGGGGGGAGTAGCTACAATGAGCAGTTCTTC. V is TRBV7-3 and J is TRBJ2-1; 7 bases line up with TRBD2. This CDR3 spans 15 amino acids. Germline V gene sequence: CDR1 SGHTA, CDR2 FQGTGA. After removal of 3 bases from V and 3 bases from J, the junction contained 5 bases not matched to a gene.

This chain connects TRBV2 to TRBJ2-5; 9 bases map to TRBD1. V shed 5 bases and J 4 bases; nucleotides not matched to a gene: 2. CDR3 length: 13 residues. CDR1 is SNHLY and CDR2 is FYNNEI in the germline V gene. Written as DNA, the CDR3 is TGTGCCAGCAGTCAACAGGGGGCAGAGACCCAGTACTTC. Translated, it gives CASSQQGAETQYF.

This chain links TRBV2 with TRBJ1-1; D is unclear. CDR1 SNHLY and CDR2 FYNNEI come from the germline V gene. Trimming shortened V by 5 bases and J by 5 bases, and 15 bases separated the two germline ends. This CDR3 is 14 amino acids long. CDR3 amino acids: CASSLDGGETEAFF. The CDR3 region has the DNA TGTGCCAGCAGTCTGGACGGAGGAGAGACTGAAGCTTTCTTT.

This chain links TRBV6-5 with TRBJ1-1; D gene ambiguous. Deletions cut 8 bases from V and 1 base from J, with 14 bases between. The germline V gene encodes CDR1 MNHEY and CDR2 SVGAGI. The CDR3 covers 14 residues. The CDR3 reads CASCSRLGNTEAFF. CDR3 DNA sequence: TGTGCCAGCTGCTCCCGTCTCGGGAACACTGAAGCTTTCTTT.

V gene TRBV5-4 combines with J gene TRBJ2-1, with 10 bases lining up with TRBD1. With V trimmed by 2 bases and J by 9 bases, 5 bases remained unmatched. The CDR3 covers 14 residues. The germline V gene has CDR1 SGHNT and CDR2 YYREEE (reference sequence). Here the CDR3 reads CASSLRQGAFEQFF. CDR3 coding DNA: TGTGCCAGCAGCTTAAGACAGGGGGCCTTTGAGCAGTTCTTC.

This clone showed up just once. The V gene is TRBV28, the J gene TRBJ1-4; weak D call: TRBD1 (5 bases). V was cut by 2 bases and J by 8 bases, with 15 bases left in between. The CDR3 covers 15 residues. Germline loops: CDR1 MDHEN, CDR2 SYDVKM. CDR3 residues: CASSLGRGGGEKLFF. Here the CDR3 DNA reads TGTGCCAGCAGTTTAGGTAGGGGCGGTGGAGAAAAACTGTTTTTT.

This clone was counted a single time. The chain couples TRBV28 to TRBJ1-4, with 12 bases that match TRBD1. Germline V gene data show CDR1 as MDHEN and CDR2 as SYDVKM. Trimming at V came to 5 bases and at J to 8 bases, leaving 12 bases not matched to a gene. The CDR3 is 17 amino acids. CDR3 DNA: TGTGCCAGCAGTCCGGACGGGACAGGGGGCATTGGAGAAAAACTGTTTTTT. This gives the protein CASSPDGTGGIGEKLFF.

CDR3 sequence (DNA): TGTGCCAGCTCACCTAATCGCGACAGGGCTAATCAGCCCCAGCATTTT. This sequence encodes CASSPNRDRANQPQHF. V gene TRBV18 combines with J gene TRBJ1-5; 7 bases match TRBD1. This CDR3 has 16 amino acids. Germline V gene data show CDR1 as KGHSH and CDR2 as LQKENI. J lost 4 bases, V lost 3 bases, and 9 bases had no gene match.

This chain joins TRBV5-4 and TRBJ2-7; 7 positions agree with TRBD1. CDR1 is SGHNT and CDR2 is YYREEE in the germline V gene (reference sequence). V lost 8 bases, J lost 0 bases, and 8 bases stayed unmatched. The length of the CDR3 is 14 residues. This chain's CDR3 is CASKTGTDSYEQYF. The CDR3 DNA reads TGTGCCAGTAAGACAGGGACCGACTCCTACGAGCAGTACTTC.

The rearrangement uses TRBV6-5 and TRBJ2-2, with D possibly being TRBD1 (6 bases). The CDR3 is 15 amino acids. The germline gives CDR1 MNHEY, CDR2 SVGAGI. V lost 9 bases and J lost 3, with 17 bases in between. This CDR3 is CASKTPGHYTGELFF. The CDR3 DNA follows: TGTGCCAGTAAAACCCCGGGACACTACACCGGGGAGCTGTTTTTT.

The chain has TRBV27 and TRBJ2-2; D is perhaps TRBD2 (8 bases). Germline-derived CDR1 and CDR2 are MNHEY and SMNVEV (reference sequence). The CDR3 sequence is 18 residues long. The V end was cut by 6 bases, the J end by 2 bases, with 22 bases between. The chain's CDR3 is CASRLRPGGTVNTGELFF. For the CDR3, the DNA is TGTGCCAGCAGACTTCGCCCGGGGGGGACAGTAAACACCGGGGAGCTGTTTTTT.

This chain links TRBV5-1 with TRBJ2-7, with 7 bases that match TRBD1. The CDR3 has 14 amino acids. V was clipped by 1 base and J by 5 bases; unmatched bases: 6. The germline V gene has CDR1 SGHRS and CDR2 YFSETQ. The DNA for the CDR3 is TGCGCCAGCAGCTTGTTTGGGACAGTCAACGAGCAGTACTTC. Its translation: CASSLFGTVNEQYF.

CDR3 amino acids: CASVTGSSSYNEQFF. As DNA, the CDR3 is TGCGCCAGCGTCACAGGGTCTAGCTCCTACAATGAGCAGTTCTTC. This chain links TRBV10-2 with TRBJ2-1; maybe TRBD1 (6 bases). The germline CDR1 and CDR2 sequences are WSHSY and SAAADI. The CDR3 totals 15 residues. Trimming left V 8 bases short and J 0 bases short, with 14 bases between.

The V call is TRBV21-1, the J call TRBJ1-2; TRBD1, the table's D call, was not compared with the DNA. TRBV21-1 is tagged as a pseudogene. The CDR3 sequence is 15 residues long. Here the CDR3 DNA reads TGTGCCAGCAGCAAAGGTAGAGGGACATCGTATGGCTACACCTTC. It encodes CASSKGRGTSYGYTF.

The V gene is TRBV6-5, the J gene TRBJ2-1, with 10 bases lining up with TRBD2. The CDR3 length is 16 residues. V lost 0 bases and J lost 10; bases outside the gene matches: 9. Germline V gene sequence: CDR1 MNHEY, CDR2 SVGAGI. The CDR3 DNA reads TGTGCCAGCAGTTACTCGAGGTCTAGCGGGAGCCCCGAGCAGTTCTTC. Residues: CASSYSRSSGSPEQFF.

CDR3 region: CASSLVGGTGANVLTF. DNA for the CDR3: TGTGCCAGCAGCTTAGTCGGGGGAACTGGGGCCAACGTCCTGACTTTC. The chain employs TRBV7-2 and TRBJ2-6; tentative D call: TRBD2 (6 bases). Germline CDR1 and CDR2: SGHTA and FQGNSA. Trimming cost V 1 base and J 2 bases, with 9 bases left between them. The CDR3 has 16 residues.

The J gene is TRBJ2-3, the V gene TRBV6-5; TRBD1 matches at 9 bases. This CDR3 comprises 15 residues. Trimming at V came to 4 bases and at J to 4 bases, leaving 6 bases not matched to a gene. CDR1 is MNHEY and CDR2 is SVGAGI in the germline V gene. This chain's CDR3 is CASSSGQGWADTQYF. CDR3 DNA: TGTGCCAGCAGTTCTGGACAGGGGTGGGCAGATACGCAGTATTTT.

J is TRBJ1-5 and V is TRBV5-5; no firm D call. The germline V and J ends were trimmed by 2 bases and 4 bases, with 10 bases remaining between them. The CDR3 is 14 amino acids. From germline, CDR1 is SGHKS and CDR2 YYEKEE (reference sequence). The CDR3 DNA reads TGTGCCAGCAGCTTAGAACACCCAAATCAGCCCCAGCATTTT. Protein product: CASSLEHPNQPQHF.